This TCR beta chain was retrieved from a study of beta chain features in type 1 diabetes. General study findings and limits: Researchers report that Type 1 diabetes patients had moderately but significantly shorter TCRB CDR3s across all four CD4+ subsets.

One heparinised blood draw averaging about 116 mL was given by each donor. Isolated RNA was reverse transcribed in full, so expressed TCRB transcripts were sequenced. Roughly 3.4 million reads per sample on average were obtained from naive, central memory and regulatory T cell samples. Profiled with immunoSEQ multiplex PCR; TCRdb holds only in-frame clones, not every one. Among hundreds of thousands of clones, about 13% were seen once, and the ten largest hold 0.017%. Germline V gene lookup returns CDR1 GTSNPN and CDR2 SVGIG (reference sequence). Germline trimming cut 3 bases from V and 0 bases from J; bases unmatched to any gene: 8. This CDR3 is 16 amino acids long. This clone was detected a few times. The antigen is not known.

This TCR was sampled from a man between 25 and 39 years old with type 1 diabetes. The chain uses TRBV30 and TRBJ1-1, with 9 bases fitting TRBD1. Input material: naive CD4+ T cells from blood. CDR3 nucleotide sequence: TGTGCCTGGAGCCCTGACAGGGGGAATCTGAACACTGAAGCTTTCTTT. Its protein is CAWSPDRGNLNTEAFF.